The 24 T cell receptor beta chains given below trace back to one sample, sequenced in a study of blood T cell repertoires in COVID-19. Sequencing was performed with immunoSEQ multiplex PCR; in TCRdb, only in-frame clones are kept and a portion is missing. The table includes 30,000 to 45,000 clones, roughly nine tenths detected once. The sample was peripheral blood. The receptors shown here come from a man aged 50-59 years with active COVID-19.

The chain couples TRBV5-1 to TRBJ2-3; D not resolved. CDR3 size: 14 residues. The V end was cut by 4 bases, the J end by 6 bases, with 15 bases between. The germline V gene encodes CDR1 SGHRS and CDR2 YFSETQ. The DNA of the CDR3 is TGCGCCAGCAGCCCGACTTCCAACGGGGATACGCAGTATTTT. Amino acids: CASSPTSNGDTQYF.

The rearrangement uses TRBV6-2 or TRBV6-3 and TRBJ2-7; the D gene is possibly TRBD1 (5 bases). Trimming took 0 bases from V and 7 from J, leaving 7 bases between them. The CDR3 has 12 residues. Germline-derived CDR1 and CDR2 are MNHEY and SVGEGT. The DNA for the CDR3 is TGTGCCAGCAGTTACTCAAAGGGGGAGCAGTACTTC. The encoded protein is CASSYSKGEQYF.

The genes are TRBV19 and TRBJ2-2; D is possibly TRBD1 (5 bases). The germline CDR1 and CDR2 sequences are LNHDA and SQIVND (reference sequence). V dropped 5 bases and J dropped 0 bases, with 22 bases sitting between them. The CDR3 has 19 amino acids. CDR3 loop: CASSPSLGQANPNTGELFF. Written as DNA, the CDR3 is TGTGCCAGTAGTCCGTCGTTGGGGCAGGCCAACCCGAACACCGGGGAGCTGTTTTTT.

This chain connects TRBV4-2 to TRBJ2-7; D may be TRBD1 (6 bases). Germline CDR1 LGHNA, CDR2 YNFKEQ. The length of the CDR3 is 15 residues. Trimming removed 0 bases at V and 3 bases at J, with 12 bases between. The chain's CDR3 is CASSQDLTGIYEQYF. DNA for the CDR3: TGTGCCAGCAGCCAAGACCTGACAGGTATCTACGAGCAGTACTTC.

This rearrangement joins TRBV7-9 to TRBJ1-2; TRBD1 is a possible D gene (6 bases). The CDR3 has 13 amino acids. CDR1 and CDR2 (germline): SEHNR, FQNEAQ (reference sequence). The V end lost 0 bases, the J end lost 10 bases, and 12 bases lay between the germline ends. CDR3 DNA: TGTGCCAGCAGCTTAGCGCCGGACAGCTACTACACCTTC. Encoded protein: CASSLAPDSYYTF.

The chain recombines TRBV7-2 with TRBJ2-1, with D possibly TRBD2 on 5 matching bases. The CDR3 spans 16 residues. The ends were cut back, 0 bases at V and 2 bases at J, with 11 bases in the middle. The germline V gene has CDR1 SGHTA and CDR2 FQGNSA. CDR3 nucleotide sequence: TGTGCCAGCAGCTTAGCGAGCCCAGCGGCCTACAATGAGCAGTTCTTC. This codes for CASSLASPAAYNEQFF.

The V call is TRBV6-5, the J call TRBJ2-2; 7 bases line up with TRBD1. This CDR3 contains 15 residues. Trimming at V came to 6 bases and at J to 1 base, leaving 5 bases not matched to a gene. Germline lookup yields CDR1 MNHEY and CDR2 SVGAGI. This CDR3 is CASRKDRENTGELFF. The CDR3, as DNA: TGTGCCAGCAGAAAAGACAGGGAGAACACCGGGGAGCTGTTTTTT.

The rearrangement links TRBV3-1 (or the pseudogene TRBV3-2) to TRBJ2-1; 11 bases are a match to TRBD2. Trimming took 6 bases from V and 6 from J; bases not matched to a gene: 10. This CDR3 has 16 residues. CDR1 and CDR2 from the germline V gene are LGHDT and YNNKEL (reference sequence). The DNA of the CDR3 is TGTGCCAGCAGTGACCCCGGGACTAGCGGCGGCAATGAGCAGTTCTTC. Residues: CASSDPGTSGGNEQFF.

The CDR3 protein is CASSLRGGGVTEAFF. The CDR3 nucleotides are TGTGCCAGCAGCTTGAGAGGGGGCGGAGTGACTGAAGCTTTCTTT. The rearrangement joins TRBV7-8 to TRBJ1-1, with 7 bases aligning to TRBD1. CDR3 length: 15 residues. Per the germline V gene, CDR1 is SGHVS and CDR2 is FQNEAQ. V dropped 3 bases and J dropped 5; count of bases not matched to a gene: 9.

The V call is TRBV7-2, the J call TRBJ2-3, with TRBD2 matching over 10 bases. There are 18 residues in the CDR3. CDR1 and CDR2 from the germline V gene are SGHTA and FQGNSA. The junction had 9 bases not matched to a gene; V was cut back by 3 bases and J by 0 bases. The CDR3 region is CASSFPRLAGLSTDTQYF. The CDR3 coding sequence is TGTGCCAGCAGCTTCCCGAGACTAGCGGGTCTTAGCACAGATACGCAGTATTTT.

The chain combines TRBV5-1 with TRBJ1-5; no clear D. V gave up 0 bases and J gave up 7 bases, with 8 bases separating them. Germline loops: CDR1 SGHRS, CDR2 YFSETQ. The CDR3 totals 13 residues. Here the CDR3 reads CASSLAAGQPQHF. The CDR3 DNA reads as TGCGCCAGCAGCTTGGCGGCAGGCCAGCCCCAGCATTTT. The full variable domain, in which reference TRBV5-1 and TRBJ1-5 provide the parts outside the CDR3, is KAGVTQTPRYLIKTRGQQVTLSCSPISGHRSVSWYQQTPGQGLQFLFEYFSETQRNKGNFPGRFSGRQFSNSRSEMNVSTLELGDSALYLCASSLAAGQPQHFGDGTRLSIL.

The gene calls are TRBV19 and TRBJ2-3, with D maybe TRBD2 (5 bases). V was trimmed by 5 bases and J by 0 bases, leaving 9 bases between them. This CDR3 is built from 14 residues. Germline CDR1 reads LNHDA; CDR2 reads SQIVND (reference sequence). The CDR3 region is CASSVRTSTDTQYF. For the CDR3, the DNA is TGTGCCAGTAGTGTGCGGACTAGCACAGATACGCAGTATTTT.

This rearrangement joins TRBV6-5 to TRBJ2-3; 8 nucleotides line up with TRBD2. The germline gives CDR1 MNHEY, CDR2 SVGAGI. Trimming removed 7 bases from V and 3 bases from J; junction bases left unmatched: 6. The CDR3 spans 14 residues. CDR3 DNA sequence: TGTGCCAGCACCTTCGGACTAGCTACAGATACGCAGTATTTT. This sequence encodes CASTFGLATDTQYF.

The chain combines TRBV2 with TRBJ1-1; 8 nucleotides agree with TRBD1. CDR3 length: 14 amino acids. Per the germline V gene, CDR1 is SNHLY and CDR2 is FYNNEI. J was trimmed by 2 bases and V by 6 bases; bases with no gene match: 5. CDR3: CASSPTGANTEAFF. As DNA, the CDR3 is TGTGCCAGCAGCCCGACAGGGGCCAACACTGAAGCTTTCTTT.

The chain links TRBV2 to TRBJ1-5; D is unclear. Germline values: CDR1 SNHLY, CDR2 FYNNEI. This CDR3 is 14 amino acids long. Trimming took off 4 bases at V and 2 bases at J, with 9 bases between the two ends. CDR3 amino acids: CASSGPSGNQPQHF. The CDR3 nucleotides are TGTGCCAGCAGTGGGCCGTCAGGCAATCAGCCCCAGCATTTT.

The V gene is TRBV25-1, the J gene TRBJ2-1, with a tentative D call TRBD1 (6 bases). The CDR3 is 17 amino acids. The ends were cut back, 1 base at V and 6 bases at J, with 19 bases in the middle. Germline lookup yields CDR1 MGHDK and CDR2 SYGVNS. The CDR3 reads CASSESLGGEASNEQFF. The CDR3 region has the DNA TGTGCCAGCAGTGAATCCCTAGGGGGAGAAGCTTCCAATGAGCAGTTCTTC. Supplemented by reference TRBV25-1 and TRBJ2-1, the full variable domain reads EADIYQTPRYLVIGTGKKITLECSQTMGHDKMYWYQQDPGMELHLIHYSYGVNSTEKGDLSSESTVSRIRTEHFPLTLESARPSHTSQYLCASSESLGGEASNEQFFGPGTRLTVL.

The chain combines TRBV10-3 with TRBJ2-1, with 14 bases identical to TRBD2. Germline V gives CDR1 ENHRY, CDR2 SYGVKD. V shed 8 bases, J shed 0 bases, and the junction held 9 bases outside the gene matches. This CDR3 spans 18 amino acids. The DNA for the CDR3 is TGTGCCATCGGGCCCGGGACTAGCGGGAGTAGCTCCTACAATGAGCAGTTCTTC. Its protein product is CAIGPGTSGSSSYNEQFF.

The CDR3, as DNA: TGTGCCAGCAGCACTGGGACTAGCGGGGACTACAATGAGCAGTTCTTC. This codes for CASSTGTSGDYNEQFF. V usage is TRBV5-4 and J usage is TRBJ2-1, with 13 bases that match TRBD2. In germline, CDR1 is SGHNT, CDR2 YYREEE (reference sequence). The CDR3 runs 16 residues. V was clipped by 4 bases and J by 3 bases; unmatched bases: 4.

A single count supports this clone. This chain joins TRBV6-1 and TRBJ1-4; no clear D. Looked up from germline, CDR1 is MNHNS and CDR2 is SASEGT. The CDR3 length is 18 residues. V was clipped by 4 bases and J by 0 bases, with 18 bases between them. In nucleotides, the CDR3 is TGTGCCAGCAGTGTGGAGGAACACCTACTTGCAACTAATGAAAAACTGTTTTTT. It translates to CASSVEEHLLATNEKLFF.

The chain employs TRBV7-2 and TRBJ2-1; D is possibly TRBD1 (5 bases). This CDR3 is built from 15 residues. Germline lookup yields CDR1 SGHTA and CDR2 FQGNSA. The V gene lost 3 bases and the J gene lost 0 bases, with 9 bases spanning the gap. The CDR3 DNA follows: TGTGCCAGCAGCTTTGGCAGGGTCTCCTACAATGAGCAGTTCTTC. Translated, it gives CASSFGRVSYNEQFF.

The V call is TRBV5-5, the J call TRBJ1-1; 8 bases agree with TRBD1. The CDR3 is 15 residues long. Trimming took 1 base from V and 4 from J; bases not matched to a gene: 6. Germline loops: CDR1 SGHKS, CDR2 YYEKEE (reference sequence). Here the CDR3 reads CASSLFDRGSTEAFF. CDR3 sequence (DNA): TGTGCCAGCAGCTTGTTCGACAGGGGATCCACTGAAGCTTTCTTT.

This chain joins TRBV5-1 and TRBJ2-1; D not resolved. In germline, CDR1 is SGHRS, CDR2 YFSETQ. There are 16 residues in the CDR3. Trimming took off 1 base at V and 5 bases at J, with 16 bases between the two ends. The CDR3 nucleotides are TGCGCCAGCAGCTTGTGGTCCACAGAAACCAACAATGAGCAGTTCTTC. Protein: CASSLWSTETNNEQFF. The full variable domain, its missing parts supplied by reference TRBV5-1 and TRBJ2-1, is KAGVTQTPRYLIKTRGQQVTLSCSPISGHRSVSWYQQTPGQGLQFLFEYFSETQRNKGNFPGRFSGRQFSNSRSEMNVSTLELGDSALYLCASSLWSTETNNEQFFGPGTRLTVL.

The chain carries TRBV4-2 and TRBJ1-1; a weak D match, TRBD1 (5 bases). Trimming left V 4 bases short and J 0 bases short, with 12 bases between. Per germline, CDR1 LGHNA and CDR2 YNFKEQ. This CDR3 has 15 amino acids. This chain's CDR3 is CASSREQQVNTEAFF. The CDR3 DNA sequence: TGTGCCAGCAGCCGTGAACAACAGGTGAACACTGAAGCTTTCTTT.

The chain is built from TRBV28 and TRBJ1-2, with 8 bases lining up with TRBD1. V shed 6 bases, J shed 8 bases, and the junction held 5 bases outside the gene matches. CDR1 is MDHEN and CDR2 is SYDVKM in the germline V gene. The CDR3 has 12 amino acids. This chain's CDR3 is CASRGQAGGYTF. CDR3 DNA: TGTGCCAGCAGGGGACAGGCGGGCGGCTACACCTTC.